The entry below describes one TCR beta chain. These data are taken from a study of blood T cell repertoires in COVID-19. Study-wide background: Samples representing acute and convalescent COVID-19 were sourced from the United States, Italy and Spain. Nucleic acid was either cDNA or gDNA, and it came from T cells, B-cell-depleted T cells, or PBMCs.

Measured with immunoSEQ multiplex PCR; TCRdb has only the in-frame clones, and not every one. Counted here are around 160,000 clones, roughly 79% occurring once; the ten biggest clones make up 6.5% to 8.5%. This TCR was recovered from a human donor with acute or convalescent COVID-19. The donor label of this sample is uncertain. Sequences were obtained from peripheral blood.

In nucleotides, the CDR3 is TGCGCCAGCAGCCAAGAGACAGAAGGCACTGAAGCTTTCTTT. It specifies CASSQETEGTEAFF. The gene calls are TRBV4-1 and TRBJ1-1, with a tentative D call TRBD1 (5 bases). Germline values: CDR1 MGHRA, CDR2 YSYEKL. There are 14 residues in the CDR3. Trimming stripped 0 bases from V and 4 bases from J, with 9 bases between.